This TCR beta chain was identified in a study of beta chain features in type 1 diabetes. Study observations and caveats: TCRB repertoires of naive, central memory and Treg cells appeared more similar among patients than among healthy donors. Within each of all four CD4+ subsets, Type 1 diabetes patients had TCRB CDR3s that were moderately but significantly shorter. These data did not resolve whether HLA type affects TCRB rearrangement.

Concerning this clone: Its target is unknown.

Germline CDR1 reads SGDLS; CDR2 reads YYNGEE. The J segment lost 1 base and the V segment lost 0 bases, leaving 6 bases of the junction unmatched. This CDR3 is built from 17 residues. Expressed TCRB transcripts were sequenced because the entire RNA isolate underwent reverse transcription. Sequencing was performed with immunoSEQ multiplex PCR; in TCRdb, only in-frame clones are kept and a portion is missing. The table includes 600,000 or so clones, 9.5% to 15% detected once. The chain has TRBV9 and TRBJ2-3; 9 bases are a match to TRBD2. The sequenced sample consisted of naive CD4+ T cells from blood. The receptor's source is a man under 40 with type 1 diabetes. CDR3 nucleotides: TGTGCCAGCAGCGTAGGCCCAGCGGGGGGACGCACAGATACGCAGTATTTT. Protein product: CASSVGPAGGRTDTQYF.